This is a list of T cell receptor beta chains from one sample in a study of blood T cell repertoires in COVID-19. The data were produced by immunoSEQ multiplex PCR, yet TCRdb's version contains in-frame clones alone and is incomplete. The repertoire includes 360,000 or so clones, roughly four fifths of them detected once, and approximately 5% sits in the top ten. Source material: PBMCs or T cells enriched from blood (not recorded which). The receptors were sampled from a woman in her forties or fifties who had recovered from COVID-19. Both conserved end residues are part of each CDR3. Fields, in order: V gene, D gene, J gene, clone size, CDR3 protein, CDR3 DNA. A D gene is named only where the DNA matches it firmly. Only some rows state a clone size, as once, few, many or a class for expanded clones.

V: TRBV7-2
D: NA
J: TRBJ2-6
size: NA
CDR3: CASSLNRGSGANVLTF
DNA: TGTGCCAGCAGCTTAAACCGGGGTAGTGGGGCCAACGTCCTGACTTTC

V: TRBV7-2
D: TRBD2
J: TRBJ2-4
size: NA
CDR3: CASSLGQRGLGKNIQYF
DNA: TGTGCCAGCAGCTTAGGCCAGCGGGGTTTGGGCAAAAACATTCAGTACTTC

V: TRBV5-5
D: TRBD1
J: TRBJ2-2
size: NA
CDR3: CASSLGQGDTGELFF
DNA: TGTGCCAGCAGCTTGGGACAGGGGGACACCGGGGAGCTGTTTTTT

V: TRBV27
D: TRBD2
J: TRBJ2-1
size: once
CDR3: CASSLSLAGVNEQFF
DNA: TGTGCCAGCAGTTTATCACTAGCGGGAGTAAATGAGCAGTTCTTC

V: TRBV12-3/TRBV12-4
D: NA
J: TRBJ1-2
size: NA
CDR3: CASSYRTPLGYTF
DNA: TGTGCCAGCAGTTACCGGACTCCCCTTGGCTACACCTTC

V: TRBV7-6
D: NA
J: TRBJ2-7
size: NA
CDR3: CASSYRDFSYEQYF
DNA: TGTGCCAGCAGCTACCGGGACTTCTCCTACGAGCAGTACTTC

V: TRBV29-1
D: NA
J: TRBJ1-2
size: NA
CDR3: CSVEDQQVGVRGYTF
DNA: TGCAGCGTTGAAGATCAACAGGTCGGAGTCCGGGGCTACACCTTC

V: TRBV7-2
D: NA
J: TRBJ1-2
size: NA
CDR3: CASSLAQGRYYGYTF
DNA: TGTGCCAGCAGCTTAGCTCAGGGGCGATACTATGGCTACACCTTC

V: TRBV3-1/TRBV3-2
D: NA
J: TRBJ2-3
size: NA
CDR3: CASSQVGGGENTQYF
DNA: TGTGCCAGCAGCCAGGTTGGGGGGGGCGAAAATACGCAGTATTTT

V: TRBV14
D: TRBD1
J: TRBJ1-1
size: NA
CDR3: CASSHRRDRGNTEAFF
DNA: TGTGCCAGCAGCCACCGGCGGGACAGGGGGAACACTGAAGCTTTCTTT

V: TRBV28
D: TRBD1
J: TRBJ2-7
size: NA
CDR3: CASSPSGTVYEQYF
DNA: TGTGCCAGCAGTCCATCCGGGACAGTCTACGAGCAGTACTTC

V: TRBV20-1
D: NA
J: TRBJ1-1
size: NA
CDR3: CSAFRTLEAFF
DNA: TGCAGTGCTTTCCGGACTCTTGAAGCTTTCTTT

V: TRBV27
D: NA
J: TRBJ1-2
size: NA
CDR3: CASSSLWTVNYGYTF
DNA: TGTGCCAGCAGTTCACTGTGGACAGTCAACTATGGCTACACCTTC

V: TRBV2
D: TRBD1
J: TRBJ1-1
size: once
CDR3: CASRGDRVSEAFF
DNA: TGTGCCAGCAGGGGGGACAGGGTCTCTGAAGCTTTCTTT

V: TRBV27
D: TRBD2
J: TRBJ2-7
size: NA
CDR3: CASRALAGIYEQYF
DNA: TGTGCCAGCCGGGCGTTAGCGGGGATCTACGAGCAGTACTTC

V: TRBV3-1/TRBV3-2
D: NA
J: TRBJ1-2
size: NA
CDR3: CASSQGRTAANYGYTF
DNA: TGTGCCAGCAGCCAAGGGAGGACTGCTGCTAACTATGGCTACACCTTC

V: TRBV7-2
D: NA
J: TRBJ1-2
size: NA
CDR3: CASTPGREYGYTF
DNA: TGTGCCAGCACCCCGGGACGGGAGTATGGCTACACCTTC

V: TRBV7-6
D: TRBD1
J: TRBJ1-2
size: NA
CDR3: CASSSGTGTGGLGYTF
DNA: TGTGCCAGCAGCTCAGGAACCGGGACAGGGGGCCTTGGCTACACCTTC

V: TRBV5-6
D: NA
J: TRBJ1-1
size: NA
CDR3: CASSFVMNTEAFF
DNA: TGTGCCAGCAGCTTTGTTATGAACACTGAAGCTTTCTTT

V: TRBV19
D: TRBD1
J: TRBJ1-1
size: few
CDR3: CASPGQGHSFTEAFF
DNA: TGTGCCAGTCCGGGACAGGGCCACTCCTTCACTGAAGCTTTCTTT

V: TRBV9
D: NA
J: TRBJ1-3
size: NA
CDR3: CASSGQGARNTIYF
DNA: TGTGCCAGCAGCGGGCAGGGTGCCAGAAACACCATATATTTT

V: TRBV7-9
D: NA
J: TRBJ2-2
size: once
CDR3: CASSPANTGELFF
DNA: TGTGCCAGCAGCCCCGCGAACACCGGGGAGCTGTTTTTT

V: TRBV6-2/TRBV6-3
D: NA
J: TRBJ1-5
size: NA
CDR3: CASSYPAEYQPQHF
DNA: TGTGCCAGCAGTTACCCCGCCGAGTATCAGCCCCAGCATTTT

V: TRBV5-6
D: NA
J: TRBJ1-5
size: NA
CDR3: CASSLGQNQPQHF
DNA: TGTGCCAGCAGCTTGGGACAAAATCAGCCCCAGCATTTT

V: TRBV20-1
D: NA
J: TRBJ1-1
size: NA
CDR3: CSARDQTEAFF
DNA: TGCAGTGCTAGAGATCAGACTGAAGCTTTCTTT

V: TRBV5-1
D: TRBD2
J: TRBJ2-7
size: NA
CDR3: CASSPGGRLAPSYEQYF
DNA: TGCGCCAGCAGCCCTGGGGGTCGACTAGCCCCGAGCTACGAGCAGTACTTC

V: TRBV11-3
D: TRBD1
J: TRBJ1-2
size: few
CDR3: CASSFTGAGPGTF
DNA: TGTGCCAGCAGCTTTACAGGGGCCGGCCCGGGAACCTTC

V: TRBV5-1
D: NA
J: TRBJ1-2
size: NA
CDR3: CASSLGRFNYGYTF
DNA: TGCGCCAGCAGCTTAGGGAGGTTTAACTATGGCTACACCTTC

V: TRBV30
D: NA
J: TRBJ2-7
size: NA
CDR3: CAWSVQGRGEQYF
DNA: TGTGCCTGGAGTGTACAGGGACGGGGCGAGCAGTACTTC

V: TRBV13
D: TRBD2
J: TRBJ2-1
size: NA
CDR3: CASSPFGLAVYNEQFF
DNA: TGTGCCAGCAGCCCCTTCGGACTAGCGGTCTACAATGAGCAGTTCTTC

V: TRBV27
D: NA
J: TRBJ1-1
size: NA
CDR3: CASSRRVRNTEAFF
DNA: TGTGCCAGCAGTAGGCGGGTGCGGAACACTGAAGCTTTCTTT

V: TRBV5-1
D: NA
J: TRBJ1-3
size: NA
CDR3: CASSMDGGNTIYF
DNA: TGCGCCAGCAGCATGGACGGGGGAAACACCATATATTTT

V: TRBV5-6
D: TRBD1
J: TRBJ1-2
size: NA
CDR3: CASSPGQGYGYTF
DNA: TGTGCCAGCAGCCCGGGACAGGGCTATGGCTACACCTTC

V: TRBV7-2
D: NA
J: TRBJ1-1
size: NA
CDR3: CASSLSLLNTEAFF
DNA: TGTGCCAGCAGCTTATCCCTCCTGAACACTGAAGCTTTCTTT

V: TRBV14
D: NA
J: TRBJ2-5
size: NA
CDR3: CASSQERGSETQYF
DNA: TGTGCCAGCAGCCAGGAACGGGGTTCAGAGACCCAGTACTTC

V: TRBV21-1
D: NA
J: TRBJ1-4
size: NA
CDR3: CASRGQGNEKLFF
DNA: TGTGCCAGCAGGGGACAGGGGAACGAAAAACTGTTTTTT

V: TRBV19
D: NA
J: TRBJ1-5
size: NA
CDR3: CASSMSRTGNQPQHF
DNA: TGTGCCAGTAGTATGTCTAGAACAGGTAATCAGCCCCAGCATTTT

V: TRBV5-1
D: NA
J: TRBJ1-1
size: NA
CDR3: CASSFDRSTEAFF
DNA: TGCGCCAGCAGCTTTGACAGATCCACTGAAGCTTTCTTT

V: TRBV19
D: NA
J: TRBJ2-7
size: few
CDR3: CAAGASVYEQYF
DNA: TGTGCCGCGGGCGCCAGCGTCTACGAGCAGTACTTC

V: TRBV5-1
D: NA
J: TRBJ2-2
size: NA
CDR3: CASRITTSNTGELFF
DNA: TGCGCCAGCCGTATCACGACAAGCAACACCGGGGAGCTGTTTTTT

V: TRBV2
D: NA
J: TRBJ1-2
size: NA
CDR3: CASSDRGGSSPPYYGYTF
DNA: TGTGCCAGCAGTGATAGAGGAGGTTCTTCGCCCCCCTACTATGGCTACACCTTC

V: TRBV30
D: NA
J: TRBJ2-3
size: NA
CDR3: CAWSGTTGLGVPDTQYF
DNA: TGTGCCTGGAGTGGGACCACGGGACTGGGGGTTCCAGATACGCAGTATTTT

V: TRBV3-1/TRBV3-2
D: TRBD1
J: TRBJ1-5
size: NA
CDR3: CASSLGTGNQPQHF
DNA: TGTGCCAGCAGCCTCGGGACAGGGAATCAGCCCCAGCATTTT

V: TRBV6-5
D: TRBD1
J: TRBJ2-7
size: once
CDR3: CASSRDRTSEQYF
DNA: TGTGCCAGCAGCCGGGACAGAACTTCCGAGCAGTACTTC

V: TRBV19
D: TRBD2
J: TRBJ2-2
size: NA
CDR3: CASRVLAGGPKTGEGLFF
DNA: TGTGCCAGTAGGGTTCTAGCGGGAGGGCCCAAAACCGGGGAAGGGCTGTTTTTT

V: TRBV7-9
D: TRBD2
J: TRBJ2-1
size: NA
CDR3: CASSLWGGHNEQFF
DNA: TGTGCCAGCAGCCTCTGGGGGGGACACAATGAGCAGTTCTTC

V: TRBV5-1
D: TRBD1
J: TRBJ2-7
size: NA
CDR3: CASTVGTGVSYEQYF
DNA: TGCGCCAGCACCGTCGGGACAGGGGTTTCCTACGAGCAGTACTTC

V: TRBV6-5
D: TRBD1
J: TRBJ2-1
size: once
CDR3: CASRHQGASEQFF
DNA: TGTGCCAGCAGGCACCAGGGGGCTAGTGAGCAGTTCTTC

V: TRBV18
D: TRBD1
J: TRBJ1-3
size: NA
CDR3: CASSLGTGGFGNTIYF
DNA: TGTGCCAGCTCACTCGGGACAGGGGGCTTTGGAAACACCATATATTTT

V: TRBV5-5
D: NA
J: TRBJ1-3
size: NA
CDR3: CASSHYGRGASSGNTIYF
DNA: TGTGCCAGCAGCCACTATGGCCGGGGAGCCTCGTCTGGAAACACCATATATTTT

V: TRBV29-1
D: TRBD2
J: TRBJ2-1
size: many
CDR3: CSDHSRLAGPLSYNEQFF
DNA: TGCAGCGACCACTCCAGACTAGCGGGACCCCTCTCCTACAATGAGCAGTTCTTC

V: TRBV11-2
D: TRBD2
J: TRBJ2-3
size: once
CDR3: CASSPVPGLAAKDTQYF
DNA: TGTGCCAGCAGCCCAGTCCCGGGACTAGCGGCCAAAGATACGCAGTATTTT

V: TRBV19
D: NA
J: TRBJ2-5
size: NA
CDR3: CASSIGDIGQETQYF
DNA: TGTGCCAGTAGTATAGGCGACATCGGCCAAGAGACCCAGTACTTC

V: TRBV21-1
D: NA
J: TRBJ1-1
size: NA
CDR3: CASDSRRRKGRYTEAFF
DNA: TGTGCCAGCGACTCTCGAAGAAGAAAGGGGAGGTACACTGAAGCTTTCTTT

V: TRBV2
D: TRBD1
J: TRBJ2-3
size: NA
CDR3: CASSFRPGQGGTDTQYF
DNA: TGTGCCAGCAGTTTTCGGCCGGGACAGGGTGGCACAGATACGCAGTATTTT

V: TRBV28
D: NA
J: TRBJ2-1
size: NA
CDR3: CASSFDGWRNSYNEQFF
DNA: TGTGCCAGCAGTTTCGATGGGTGGAGAAACTCCTACAATGAGCAGTTCTTC

V: TRBV12-3/TRBV12-4
D: TRBD1
J: TRBJ1-6
size: NA
CDR3: CASRQNRGSPLHF
DNA: TGTGCCAGCAGGCAGAACAGGGGTTCACCCCTCCACTTT

V: TRBV19
D: TRBD2
J: TRBJ2-3
size: NA
CDR3: CASSRAGGLTDTQYF
DNA: TGTGCCAGTAGTCGGGCGGGGGGCCTCACAGATACGCAGTATTTT

V: TRBV29-1
D: TRBD2
J: TRBJ2-5
size: NA
CDR3: CSFLAGGETQYF
DNA: TGCAGCTTTTTAGCGGGAGGCGAGACCCAGTACTTC